The table lists the clone carrying this T cell receptor (beta chain) with a few counts. Its antigen is as yet unknown. These data originate in a study of blood T cells in healthy people across ages. Study information: Capturing about one barcoded beta molecule per two T cells was achieved by template switching.

The V gene's germline CDR1 is MNHEY and CDR2 SVGAGI. The V gene lost 6 bases and the J gene lost 4 bases, with 13 bases spanning the gap. The CDR3 is 15 amino acids. Using a J-beta primer mix together with a sample-barcoded 5' primer, a second PCR was run for roughly 6 to 12 cycles. Every cDNA molecule carried a tag from a template-switch adaptor bearing 12 random nucleotides. A single record per CDR3 protein comes from TCRdb applying MiXCR to the 5' RACE reads. The sample lists hundreds of thousands of distinct CDR3 sequences, around 28% occurring once. Broader study findings: Significant beta diversity loss was already apparent by age 40, declining roughly linearly. TCR beta diversity tracked closely with naive T cell percentage.

Sequenced sample: blood. The chain employs TRBV6-5 and TRBJ2-6; maybe TRBD1 (6 bases). This TCR was recovered from a woman of 80 years or more in good health. This chain's CDR3 is CASRPTGSGANVLTF. The CDR3 DNA reads as TGTGCCAGCAGACCCACAGGGTCCGGGGCCAACGTCCTGACTTTC.